These 18 T cell receptor beta chains came from one sample sequenced in a study of blood T cell repertoires in COVID-19. TCRdb's table, derived via immunoSEQ multiplex PCR, lists solely in-frame clones and lacks some. The table has approximately 120,000 clones, 88% seen once. The sequenced material came from peripheral blood. The receptors here all came from a man aged 50 to 59 with acute or convalescent COVID-19.

The CDR3 loop reads CASSQAQGVSPLHF. CDR3 sequence (DNA): TGCGCCAGCAGCCAAGCACAGGGGGTATCACCCCTCCACTTT. V and J are TRBV4-3 and TRBJ1-6, with 8 bases matching TRBD1. V was pared by 1 base and J by 10 bases, with 3 bases of the junction left unmatched. CDR3 length: 14 amino acids. Germline CDR1 LGHNA, CDR2 YSLEER.

A single count supports this clone. The rearrangement uses TRBV11-2 and TRBJ1-1; D call uncertain. Germline V gene sequence: CDR1 SGHAT, CDR2 FQNNGV. This CDR3 region has 13 residues. Trimming left V 0 bases short and J 8 bases short, with 10 bases between. The CDR3 DNA reads TGTGCCAGCAGCTTAGATCGAGCGGCAGAAGCTTTCTTT. Protein sequence: CASSLDRAAEAFF.

This chain uses TRBV29-1 with TRBJ2-7; a weak D match, TRBD1 (5 bases). The germline V gene encodes CDR1 SQVTM and CDR2 ANQGSEA. V was trimmed by 5 bases and J by 0 bases, leaving 14 bases between them. CDR3 length equals 14 residues. DNA for the CDR3: TGCAGCGTTAAGGTCCAGGACAACTCCTACGAGCAGTACTTC. It is translated as CSVKVQDNSYEQYF.

Only one count was recorded for this clone. The V and J genes are TRBV6-5 and TRBJ1-1; D not resolved. Germline CDR1 MNHEY, CDR2 SVGAGI. The germline V and J ends were trimmed by 6 bases and 4 bases, with 6 bases remaining between them. The CDR3 runs 11 residues. The CDR3 sequence: CASRIGTEAFF. CDR3 in DNA: TGTGCCAGCAGGATCGGCACTGAAGCTTTCTTT.

The chain uses TRBV29-1 and TRBJ2-3; 8 nucleotides agree with TRBD2. J was trimmed by 1 base and V by 6 bases; bases with no gene match: 9. This CDR3 has 15 amino acids. Germline loops: CDR1 SQVTM, CDR2 ANQGSEA. CDR3 nucleotides: TGCAGCGTGGTCCTTCTAGCGGGCCGCACAGATACGCAGTATTTT. Translating gives CSVVLLAGRTDTQYF.

The rearrangement uses TRBV11-2 and TRBJ1-4; TRBD1 aligns across 7 bases. There are 17 residues in the CDR3. V dropped 3 bases and J dropped 0; count of bases not matched to a gene: 7. The germline gives CDR1 SGHAT, CDR2 FQNNGV. CDR3 sequence (DNA): TGTGCCAGCAGCTTCGATAGGGACAGCGCAACTAATGAAAAACTGTTTTTT. This encodes CASSFDRDSATNEKLFF.

The chain joins TRBV2 to TRBJ2-5; 8 bases line up with TRBD1. This CDR3 contains 14 residues. Germline lookup yields CDR1 SNHLY and CDR2 FYNNEI. J was trimmed by 4 bases and V by 8 bases; bases with no gene match: 9. The CDR3 DNA is TGTGCCAGCCTAAAGGACAGGGACCGAGAGACCCAGTACTTC. Translation: CASLKDRDRETQYF.

This clone was observed once. This rearrangement joins TRBV19 to TRBJ2-5, with no clear D. V was pared by 5 bases and J by 5 bases, with 6 bases between. Germline V lookup: CDR1 LNHDA, CDR2 SQIVND (reference sequence). The CDR3 totals 11 residues. The CDR3 bases are TGTGCCAGTAGTCAAGAGGAGACCCAGTACTTC. This sequence encodes CASSQEETQYF.

V usage is TRBV24-1 and J usage is TRBJ2-1; 11 positions match TRBD2. CDR1 KGHDR and CDR2 SFDVKD come from the germline V gene. The CDR3 is 19 residues long. The V segment lost 2 bases and the J segment 1 base; nucleotides outside the gene matches: 9. CDR3 loop: CATSDSRLAGSRSYNEQFF. CDR3 coding DNA: TGTGCCACCAGTGATTCACGACTAGCGGGGAGCCGGTCCTACAATGAGCAGTTCTTC.

The chain couples TRBV7-9 to TRBJ1-4, with D possibly matching TRBD1 (6 bases). Trimming pared 5 bases from V and 2 bases from J, leaving 12 bases between. Germline V gene sequence: CDR1 SEHNR, CDR2 FQNEAQ (reference sequence). The CDR3 runs to 15 residues. CDR3 sequence (DNA): TGTGCCAGCAGCGCCGCGGGGGGCACTAATGAAAAACTGTTTTTT. This sequence encodes CASSAAGGTNEKLFF.

The sample holds one count of this clone. The chain recombines TRBV5-1 with TRBJ2-7; TRBD2 aligns across 14 bases. V lost 4 bases, J lost 5 bases, and 8 bases stayed unmatched. Germline CDR1 reads SGHRS; CDR2 reads YFSETQ. CDR3 length: 16 residues. This chain's CDR3 is CASSGGGTSGRNEQYF. For the CDR3, the DNA is TGCGCCAGCAGCGGTGGTGGGACTAGCGGGAGAAACGAGCAGTACTTC.

The chain uses TRBV6-5 and TRBJ1-2; TRBD1 agrees at 7 bases. V dropped 4 bases and J dropped 6; count of bases not matched to a gene: 5. Germline-derived CDR1 and CDR2 are MNHEY and SVGAGI. This CDR3 has 13 residues. CDR3 loop: CASSSSRGNGYTF. Written as DNA, the CDR3 is TGTGCCAGCAGTTCTTCCAGGGGGAATGGCTACACCTTC.

The rearrangement joins TRBV19 to TRBJ1-2; 8 bases map to TRBD1. CDR1 is LNHDA and CDR2 is SQIVND in the germline V gene (reference sequence). V lost 6 bases and J lost 2; bases outside the gene matches: 2. The CDR3 totals 13 residues. This CDR3 reads CASSRTGNYGYTF. DNA of the CDR3: TGTGCCAGTAGCCGGACAGGGAACTATGGCTACACCTTC.

The DNA for the CDR3 is TGTGCCAGCAGCTCGGGACAGCTCTCTGGAAACACCATATATTTT. Translation gives CASSSGQLSGNTIYF. J is TRBJ1-3 and V is TRBV5-6, with TRBD1 matching 7 bases. Germline V gene data show CDR1 as SGHDT and CDR2 as YYEEEE. V shed 3 bases and J 0 bases; nucleotides not matched to a gene: 3. The CDR3 has 15 residues.

The rearrangement joins TRBV11-2 to TRBJ2-3; possibly TRBD2 for D (6 bases). CDR3 length: 15 amino acids. Germline V gene lookup returns CDR1 SGHAT and CDR2 FQNNGV. Trimming took 4 bases from V and 4 from J, leaving 15 bases between them. Written as DNA, the CDR3 is TGTGCCAGCAGCTCTCTCGGGGGAGCCCCAGATACGCAGTATTTT. It specifies CASSSLGGAPDTQYF.

The chain combines TRBV10-2 with TRBJ2-4, with a tentative D call TRBD1 (5 bases). V dropped 7 bases and J dropped 4 bases, with 11 bases sitting between them. CDR1 is WSHSY, CDR2 SAAADI, per germline. CDR3 length equals 13 residues. The CDR3 DNA reads as TGCGCCAGCACCCCGGACAAGAAAAACATTCAGTACTTC. Its protein product is CASTPDKKNIQYF.

The chain links TRBV4-1 to TRBJ2-7; maybe TRBD2 (5 bases). Germline CDR1 MGHRA, CDR2 YSYEKL. The CDR3 totals 15 residues. Trimming removed 3 bases from V and 0 bases from J, with 12 bases in between. CDR3 DNA: TGCGCCAGCAGCCATCCTGGGAGCAGCTCCTACGAGCAGTACTTC. Its protein product is CASSHPGSSSYEQYF.

This rearrangement joins TRBV10-3 to TRBJ1-6; 7 bases map to TRBD1. V lost 3 bases and J lost 7; bases outside the gene matches: 9. This CDR3 has 16 amino acids. The germline V gene encodes CDR1 ENHRY and CDR2 SYGVKD. CDR3 bases: TGTGCCATCAGTGAATTACCGACAGGGAGGAATTCACCCCTCCACTTT. It codes for CAISELPTGRNSPLHF.